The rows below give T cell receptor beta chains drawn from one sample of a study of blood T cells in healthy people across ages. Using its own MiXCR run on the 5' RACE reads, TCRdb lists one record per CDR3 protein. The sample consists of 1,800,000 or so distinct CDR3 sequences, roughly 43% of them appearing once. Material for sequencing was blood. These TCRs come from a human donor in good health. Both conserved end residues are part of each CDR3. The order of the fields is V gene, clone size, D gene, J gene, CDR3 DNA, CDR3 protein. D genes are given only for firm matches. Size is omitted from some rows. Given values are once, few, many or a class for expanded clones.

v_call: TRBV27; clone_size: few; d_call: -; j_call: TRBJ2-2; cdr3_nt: TGTGCCAGCAGTTTAACGTGGGGGAACACCGGGGAGCTGTTTTTT; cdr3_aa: CASSLTWGNTGELFF
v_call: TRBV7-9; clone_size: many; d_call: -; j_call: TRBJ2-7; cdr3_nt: TGTGCCAGCAGCTTATACCACGAGCAGTACTTC; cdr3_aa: CASSLYHEQYF
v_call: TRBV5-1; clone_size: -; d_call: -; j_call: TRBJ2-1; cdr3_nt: TGCGCCAGCGTTCCTAGACGGGGTCCTCTGGATGAGCAGTTCTTC; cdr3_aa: CASVPRRGPLDEQFF
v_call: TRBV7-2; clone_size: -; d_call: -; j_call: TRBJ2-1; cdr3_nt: TGTGCCAGCGGCTTCGGACTGGCGGCCGTCGATGAGCAGTTCTTC; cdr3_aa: CASGFGLAAVDEQFF
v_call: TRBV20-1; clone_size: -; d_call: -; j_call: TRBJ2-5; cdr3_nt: TGCAGTGAAGGGAAGCAAGAGACCCAGTACTTC; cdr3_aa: CSEGKQETQYF
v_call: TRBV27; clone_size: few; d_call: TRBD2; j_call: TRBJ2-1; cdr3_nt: TGTGCCAGCAGTCAACGGGGGGGCCATGGGAATGAGCAGTTCTTC; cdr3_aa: CASSQRGGHGNEQFF
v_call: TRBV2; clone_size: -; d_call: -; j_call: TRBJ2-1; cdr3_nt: TGTGCCAGCAGAGCCTCCACTCCCGACAATGAGCAGTTCTTC; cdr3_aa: CASRASTPDNEQFF
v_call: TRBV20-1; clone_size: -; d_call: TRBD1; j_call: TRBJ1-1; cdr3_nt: TGCAGTGCTAGAGGGGGGACAGGGGAGACCACTGAAGCTTTCTTT; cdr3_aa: CSARGGTGETTEAFF
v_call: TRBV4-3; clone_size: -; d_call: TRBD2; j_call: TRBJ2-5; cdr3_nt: TGCGCCAGCAGCCAAGAGGTCCCCACTAGCGGCAGACTTGAGACCCAGTACTTC; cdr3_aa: CASSQEVPTSGRLETQYF
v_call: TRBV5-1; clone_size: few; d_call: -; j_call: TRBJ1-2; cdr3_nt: TGCGCCAGCAGCTCTAGGACGGCTACTAACTATGGCTACACCTTC; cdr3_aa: CASSSRTATNYGYTF
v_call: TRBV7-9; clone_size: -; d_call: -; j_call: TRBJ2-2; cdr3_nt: TGTGCCAGCAGCAGAGTTTTTGCGAACACCGGGGAGCTGTTTTTT; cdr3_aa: CASSRVFANTGELFF
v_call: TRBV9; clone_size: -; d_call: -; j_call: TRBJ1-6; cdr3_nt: TGTGCCAGCAGCGTAGTAGGGCAGGGAGGGTCACCCCTCCACTTT; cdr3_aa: CASSVVGQGGSPLHF
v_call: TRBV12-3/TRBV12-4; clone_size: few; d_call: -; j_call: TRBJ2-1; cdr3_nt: TGTGCCAGCAGTTTAAATGAAGAGCAGTTCTTC; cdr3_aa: CASSLNEEQFF
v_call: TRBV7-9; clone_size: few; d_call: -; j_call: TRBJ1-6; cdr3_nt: TGTGCCAGCAGCTTGATATCGGGAGATTCACCCCTCCACTTT; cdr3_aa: CASSLISGDSPLHF
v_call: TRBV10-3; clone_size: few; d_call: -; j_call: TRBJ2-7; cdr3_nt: TGTGCCATCAGTGAGACCATTACGGCAGGGAGCTCCTACGAGCAGTACTTC; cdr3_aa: CAISETITAGSSYEQYF